The next 25 T cell receptor beta chains were all read from a single sample in a study of T cells in Graves' hyperthyroidism and ophthalmopathy. TCR beta CDR3 regions were amplified from RNA. Initially, a first-round RT-PCR of the TCR CDR3 employed the HTBI primer set. From the multiplex PCR reads, TCRdb called clonotypes with MiXCR, one entry per CDR3 protein. Of some 600,000 distinct CDR3 sequences listed, approximately 14% are singletons. The sequenced sample consisted of blood. The receptors originated from a woman aged 25 to 45 with Graves' hyperthyroidism that later progressed to Graves' ophthalmopathy.

The CDR3 region is CAWRHYNYGYTF. The CDR3 nucleotides are TGTGCCTGGAGGCACTATAACTATGGCTACACCTTC. The V call is TRBV30, the J call TRBJ1-2; the D is unclear. The CDR3 length is 12 residues. V was cut by 3 bases and J by 1 base, with 6 bases left in between. Germline CDR1 and CDR2: GTSNPN and SVGIG (reference sequence).

This clonotype has only a few counts. The chain couples TRBV10-3 to TRBJ2-3, with 10 bases that match TRBD1. V was clipped by 6 bases and J by 13 bases; unmatched bases: 7. The CDR3 has 12 residues. The germline V gene has CDR1 ENHRY and CDR2 SYGVKD. This CDR3 is CAIRDAGQGEYF. The CDR3, as DNA: TGTGCCATCAGGGATGCTGGACAGGGGGAGTATTTT.

This clonotype was found many times. The chain combines TRBV6-1 with TRBJ2-7; the D gene is possibly TRBD2 (5 bases). V dropped 1 base and J dropped 7 bases, with 14 bases sitting between them. Germline CDR1 is MNHNS and CDR2 is SASEGT. The CDR3 contains 14 residues. The CDR3 loop is CASSEGGNWREQYF. The CDR3 region has the DNA TGTGCCAGCAGTGAAGGCGGAAACTGGAGGGAGCAGTACTTC.

At least ten counts were recorded for this clonotype. The chain couples TRBV20-1 to TRBJ2-3, with D hard to call. The CDR3 length is 14 residues. Trimming left V 1 base short and J 3 bases short, with 11 bases between. Germline CDR1 and CDR2: DFQATT and SNEGSKA (reference sequence). CDR3 sequence: CSARAPTATDTQYF. The DNA for the CDR3 is TGCAGTGCTAGAGCCCCGACGGCGACAGATACGCAGTATTTT.

This clonotype was observed many times. The chain joins TRBV2 to TRBJ1-3; 8 nucleotides align to TRBD1. The junction had 4 bases not matched to a gene; V was cut back by 9 bases and J by 0 bases. The V gene's germline CDR1 is SNHLY and CDR2 FYNNEI. The length of the CDR3 is 14 residues. CDR3 in amino acids: CASRDRSSGNTIYF. The CDR3 DNA reads TGTGCCAGTAGGGACAGGTCCTCTGGAAACACCATATATTTT.

This clonotype has at least ten counts. The chain combines TRBV29-1 with TRBJ2-3, with D unresolved. This CDR3 region has 12 residues. Germline CDR1 is SQVTM and CDR2 is ANQGSEA. V was shortened by 4 bases and J by 1 base, with 6 bases between the two germline ends. CDR3 region: CSVVAGTDTQYF. In DNA form, the CDR3 reads TGCAGCGTTGTGGCGGGCACAGATACGCAGTATTTT.

Many counts were recorded for this clonotype. The V gene is TRBV12-3 or TRBV12-4, the J gene TRBJ2-7; weak D call: TRBD2 (5 bases). V was shortened by 6 bases and J by 5 bases, with 20 bases between the two germline ends. This CDR3 has 15 residues. In nucleotides, the CDR3 is TGTGCCAGCAGGGCCACTAGGTCTACCCCCAACGAGCAGTACTTC. Protein product: CASRATRSTPNEQYF.

This clonotype was seen ten or more times. The chain uses TRBV7-2 and TRBJ1-1, with D tentatively TRBD1 (6 bases). The germline V and J ends were trimmed by 5 bases and 7 bases, with 23 bases remaining between them. Germline V CDR1 and CDR2: SGHTA, FQGNSA. The CDR3 length is 16 residues. The CDR3 bases are TGTGCCAGCAGCCTACTTAACGGGACAAACCACTTTGAAGCTTTCTTT. Translated, it gives CASSLLNGTNHFEAFF.

A note on this clonotype: A much larger clone sits a single nucleotide away, making a read error possible. The conserved phenylalanine or tryptophan normally closing the CDR3 is absent here, so this likely arose from a read error. The chain couples TRBV7-2 to TRBJ1-2; D gene uncertain. The CDR3 contains 12 residues. Trimming removed 6 bases at V and 5 bases at J, with 10 bases between. From germline, CDR1 is SGHTA and CDR2 FQGNSA. The CDR3 here is CASSPRLYGYTL. CDR3 sequence (DNA): TGTGCCAGCAGTCCCCGACTGTATGGCTACACCCTC.

In its sample, this clonotype was seen many times. V is TRBV28 and J is TRBJ2-2; 9 nucleotides match TRBD1. Germline values: CDR1 MDHEN, CDR2 SYDVKM. The CDR3 consists of 18 residues. Unmatched junction bases numbered 13, after V lost 4 bases and J lost 4 bases. The CDR3 protein is CASSYSSRDRESTGELFF. The CDR3 region has the DNA TGTGCCAGCAGTTACTCAAGCCGGGACAGGGAGAGCACCGGGGAGCTGTTTTTT.

CDR3 bases: TGCAGTGCCCATGGACCCCACAATGAGCAGTTCTTC. Translation gives CSAHGPHNEQFF. The chain is built from TRBV20-1 and TRBJ2-1; D gene ambiguous. The V gene lost 6 bases and the J gene lost 5 bases, with 11 bases spanning the gap. Germline CDR1 reads DFQATT; CDR2 reads SNEGSKA (reference sequence). The CDR3 consists of 12 residues.

This clonotype appeared many times. The chain couples TRBV7-3 to TRBJ2-1; D might be TRBD1 or TRBD2, each matching 5 bases. The CDR3 is 13 amino acids. The V gene lost 5 bases and the J gene lost 9 bases, with 14 bases spanning the gap. Germline CDR1 and CDR2: SGHTA and FQGTGA. The CDR3 loop is CASSRGGVGEQFF. In DNA, the CDR3 is TGTGCCAGCAGCCGTGGGGGAGTCGGTGAGCAGTTCTTC.

This clonotype was seen a handful of times. The chain employs TRBV6-1 and TRBJ1-2; D unclear. The CDR3 consists of 11 residues. V was shortened by 6 bases and J by 8 bases, with 10 bases between the two germline ends. Germline loops: CDR1 MNHNS, CDR2 SASEGT. DNA for the CDR3: TGTGCCAGCAGGCACACGGAAGGCTACACCTTC. This codes for CASRHTEGYTF.

Details on this clonotype: Lacking the conserved final phenylalanine or tryptophan, this CDR3 likely reflects a read error. The chain couples TRBV7-7 to TRBJ1-1; D call uncertain. Germline-derived CDR1 and CDR2 are SSHAT and FNYEAQ (reference sequence). The CDR3 extends over 13 amino acids. The CDR3 sequence is CASSPDVNTEAFC. The CDR3 DNA is TGTGCTAGCAGCCCCGACGTGAACACTGAAGCTTTCTGT.

This clonotype came up many times. The rearrangement links TRBV7-2 to TRBJ1-1, with 8 bases aligning to TRBD1. The CDR3 is 15 residues long. Germline-derived CDR1 and CDR2 are SGHTA and FQGNSA. Trimming removed 1 base from V and 4 bases from J; junction bases left unmatched: 5. CDR3: CASSLDYGQGTEAFF. The CDR3 region has the DNA TGTGCCAGCAGCTTAGATTACGGACAGGGCACTGAAGCTTTCTTT.

The sample holds many counts of this clonotype. This sequence joins TRBV4-1 and TRBJ2-1; TRBD1 matches 8 bases. This CDR3 contains 15 residues. V was pared by 1 base and J by 3 bases, with 2 bases of the junction left unmatched. Looked up from germline, CDR1 is MGHRA and CDR2 is YSYEKL. The CDR3 DNA sequence: TGCGCCAGCAGCCAAGGACAGGGGCTCTACAATGAGCAGTTCTTC. Translation: CASSQGQGLYNEQFF.

This clonotype was seen only a few times. CDR3 bases: TGTGCCAGCAGCCAACGATCCCCTACCGTGGGGCCGGTAACCTTC. It codes for CASSQRSPTVGPVTF. This chain uses TRBV3-1 with TRBJ1-2; a possible D gene is TRBD1 (5 bases). The CDR3 is made up of 15 amino acids. Germline V gene lookup returns CDR1 LGHDT and CDR2 YNNKEL (reference sequence). V shed 2 bases and J shed 14 bases, with 24 bases lying between them.

This clonotype has at least ten counts. The chain carries TRBV7-9 and TRBJ2-1; TRBD2 matches 8 bases. The V gene end was trimmed by 5 bases and the J gene end by 5 bases; junction bases not matched to a gene: 5. The V gene's germline CDR1 is SEHNR and CDR2 FQNEAQ (reference sequence). This CDR3 has 14 residues. CDR3 protein: CASSLTGGDNEQFF. The CDR3 bases are TGTGCCAGCAGCCTCACGGGAGGGGACAATGAGCAGTTCTTC.

The V call is TRBV28, the J call TRBJ2-1; D gene ambiguous. The CDR3 is made up of 14 amino acids. Trimming left V 0 bases short and J 10 bases short, with 13 bases between. The germline V gene encodes CDR1 MDHEN and CDR2 SYDVKM. The CDR3 sequence: CASSLWQFNKEQFF. As DNA, the CDR3 is TGTGCCAGCAGTTTATGGCAGTTTAATAAAGAGCAGTTCTTC.

This clonotype was found many times. This chain links TRBV6-2 or TRBV6-3 with TRBJ2-3; no reliable D call. The CDR3 loop spans 16 amino acids. The V end lost 0 bases, the J end lost 4 bases, and 14 bases lay between the germline ends. Germline CDR1 is MNHEY and CDR2 is SVGEGT. CDR3 sequence (DNA): TGTGCCAGCAGTTACTCGACTTCCTTCGTCCCAGATACGCAGTATTTT. Translation gives CASSYSTSFVPDTQYF.

As concerns this clonotype: A clone one base away is much larger, so this may be a read error. The J gene is TRBJ2-7, the V gene TRBV12-3 or TRBV12-4, with unresolved D. The CDR3 length is 13 residues. The CDR3 sequence is CASSLGASNEHFF. In DNA form, the CDR3 reads TGTGCCAGCAGTTTAGGAGCGTCCAATGAGCATTTCTTC.

This clonotype occurred many times. The chain recombines TRBV18 with TRBJ1-1, with 7 bases aligning to TRBD1. V shed 2 bases, J shed 0 bases, and the junction held 6 bases outside the gene matches. Germline lookup yields CDR1 KGHSH and CDR2 LQKENI. The CDR3 is 16 residues long. CDR3: CASSPTVGQMNTEAFF. In DNA form, the CDR3 reads TGTGCCAGCTCACCAACAGTGGGACAGATGAACACTGAAGCTTTCTTT.

Only a few counts were recorded for this clonotype. The chain combines TRBV9 with TRBJ2-3; D gene uncertain. The V gene lost 0 bases and the J gene lost 0 bases, with 17 bases spanning the gap. The CDR3 loop spans 18 amino acids. Looked up from germline, CDR1 is SGDLS and CDR2 is YYNGEE. CDR3 loop: CASSVGAAPSRSTDTQYF. CDR3 nucleotides: TGTGCCAGCAGCGTAGGGGCAGCCCCTTCCCGTAGCACAGATACGCAGTATTTT.

This clonotype has at least ten counts. This chain uses TRBV6-1 with TRBJ1-1, with D hard to call. Germline assignment: CDR1 MNHNS and CDR2 SASEGT. The CDR3 has 11 residues. Between the trimmed V and J ends, which lost 7 bases and 2 bases, there was a span of 5 bases. The CDR3 DNA reads TGTGCCAGCAAGACAAACACTGAAGCTTTCTTT. It yields the protein CASKTNTEAFF.

The V gene is TRBV7-9, the J gene TRBJ2-2, with 14 positions matching TRBD2. CDR3 size: 18 residues. CDR1 SEHNR and CDR2 FQNEAQ come from the germline V gene (reference sequence). Trimming cost V 3 bases and J 3 bases; bases outside gene matches: 6. This CDR3 is CASSFEGLAGEDTGELFF. The CDR3 DNA follows: TGTGCCAGCAGCTTCGAGGGACTAGCGGGAGAGGACACCGGGGAGCTGTTTTTT. Drawing the rest from reference TRBV7-9 and TRBJ2-2, the complete variable domain is DTGVSQNPRHKITKRGQNVTFRCDPISEHNRLYWYRQTLGQGPEFLTYFQNEAQLEKSRLLSDRFSAERPKGSFSTLEIQRTEQGDSAMYLCASSFEGLAGEDTGELFFGEGSRLTVL.